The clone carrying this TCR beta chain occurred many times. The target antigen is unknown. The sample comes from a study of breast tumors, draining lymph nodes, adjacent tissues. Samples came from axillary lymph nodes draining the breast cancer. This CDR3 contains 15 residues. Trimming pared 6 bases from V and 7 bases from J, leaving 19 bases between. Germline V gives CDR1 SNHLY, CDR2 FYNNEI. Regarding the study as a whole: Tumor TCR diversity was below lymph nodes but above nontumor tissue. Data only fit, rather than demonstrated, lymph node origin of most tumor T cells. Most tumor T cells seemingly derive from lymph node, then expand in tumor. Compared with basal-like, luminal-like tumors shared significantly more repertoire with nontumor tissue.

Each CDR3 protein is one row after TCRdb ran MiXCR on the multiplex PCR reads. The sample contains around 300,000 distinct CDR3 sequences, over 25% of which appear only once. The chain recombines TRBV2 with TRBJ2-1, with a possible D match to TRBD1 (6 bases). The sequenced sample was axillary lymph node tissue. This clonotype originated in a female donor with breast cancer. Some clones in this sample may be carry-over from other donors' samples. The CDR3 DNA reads TGTGCCAGCAGGGCTCTACCGGGACACATGAATGAGCAGTTCTTC. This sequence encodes CASRALPGHMNEQFF.